This is a list of T cell receptor beta chains from one sample in a study of CD8 T cells in Susac syndrome. One entry per CDR3 protein, called by TCRdb with MiXCR from the immunoSEQ multiplex PCR reads. The sample has about 94,000 distinct CDR3 sequences, about 93% seen once; the top ten hold approximately 0.3%. The sequenced material came from CD4+ T cells from PBMCs. Receptors originate from a human donor with Susac syndrome. Each CDR3 is given with its conserved first and last residue. The D gene is left open where the match is weak.

v_call | d_call | cdr3_aa
TRBV3-1 | . | CASSPGTSGDTEAFF
TRBV18 | . | CATQGSRSTDTQYF
TRBV5-4 | TRBD2 | CASSLPAPGLAGYNEQFF
TRBV4-1 | . | CASRPAGAPYEQYF
TRBV13 | . | CASSFSRVNEQFF
TRBV7-2 | TRBD1 | CASSSWTGSNSPLHF
TRBV20-1 | TRBD2 | CSAILAGGTSSYNEQFF
TRBV7-8 | TRBD1 | CASSPRTGGEPETQYF
TRBV12-3/TRBV12-4 | TRBD1 | CASSQDRISYGYTF
TRBV27 | . | CASSLSSQPPVYEQYF
TRBV29-1 | TRBD1 | CSVRTGWDTEAFF
TRBV7-2 | . | CASSGIRITDTQYF
TRBV18 | . | CASSPLPLGRDTQYF
TRBV12-3/TRBV12-4 | . | CASSLARGFQETQYF
TRBV3-1 | . | CASSQVPEGANVLTF
TRBV2 | TRBD1 | CASGTGGTEQYF
TRBV30 | TRBD1 | CAWSPRTGVHEQYF
TRBV28 | TRBD2 | CASSSPQRGGSYEQYF
TRBV29-1 | . | CSVAGQRPEAFF
TRBV28 | TRBD1 | CAIRQGNTQYF
TRBV30 | TRBD1 | CAWSLTGGNEKLFF
TRBV7-2 | TRBD2 | CASSSLAGGPSDTQYF
TRBV7-2 | . | CASTPGTDTQYF
TRBV6-5 | TRBD1 | CASRTGENYGYTF
TRBV14 | . | CASSQVGGALNSPLHF
TRBV6-5 | TRBD1 | CASSRQGEQYF
TRBV5-1 | TRBD1 | CASSPQTGPGYTF
TRBV3-1 | . | CASSQEEITEAFF
TRBV5-4 | . | CASSQSPAQETQYF
TRBV5-6 | . | CASSLANTGELFF
TRBV6-6 | . | CASSYSAGWGATQYF
TRBV2 | . | CASNPARGLNIQYF
TRBV20-1 | . | CSASSGVDGYTF
TRBV20-1 | . | CSAKGTPGGYEQYF
TRBV6-5 | TRBD2 | CASSYSAGGSYEQYF
TRBV30 | TRBD1 | CAWNDRAKGYSGNTIYF
TRBV7-9 | . | CASSLAPGHLSYEQYF
TRBV28 | . | CASFITDTQYF
TRBV4-1 | . | CASSQGAGNEQFF
TRBV20-1 | . | CSAPGSRMSRNEQYF
TRBV7-2 | . | CASRSGTANTEAFF
TRBV3-1 | . | CASRGVGGELFF
TRBV4-1 | . | CASRTPTLHNNSPLHF
TRBV6-2/TRBV6-3 | TRBD1 | CASRWDSSPGELFF
TRBV20-1 | TRBD2 | CSAYGTITGELFF
TRBV24-1 | . | CATSGDGNQPQHF
TRBV30 | . | CAWQGLYGYTF
TRBV20-1 | . | CSASEQGINQPQHF
TRBV7-2 | TRBD1 | CASSFRDRGYSPLHF
TRBV5-4 | . | CASSLWGRGYEQYF
TRBV9 | . | CASSPSRNTQYF